This is a list of T cell receptor beta chains from one sample in a study of blood T cell repertoires in COVID-19. Repertoires were generated with immunoSEQ multiplex PCR, while TCRdb's copy carries only in-frame clones and drops some. Among around 380,000 clones listed, more than 70% were seen once. The sequencing input was PBMCs or T cells enriched from blood (not recorded which). These receptors came from a man aged 30-40 years who had recovered from COVID-19. The CDR3 runs from the conserved cysteine through the conserved F or W. D genes are given only for firm matches.

j_call | v_call | d_call | cdr3_length | cdr3_aa
TRBJ2-1 | TRBV19 | TRBD1 | 13 | CASSEGTGVEQFF
TRBJ1-1 | TRBV7-9 | . | 14 | CASSLQRAGTEAFF
TRBJ2-4 | TRBV5-8 | . | 15 | CASSLVQGAKNIQYF
TRBJ2-7 | TRBV18 | . | 14 | CASSPGLQYSEQYF
TRBJ2-3 | TRBV19 | . | 14 | CASSMAGESDTQYF
TRBJ1-2 | TRBV3-1/TRBV3-2 | TRBD1 | 14 | CASSQYRGRGGYTF
TRBJ1-2 | TRBV9 | TRBD1 | 17 | CASSVGTGPSYTYGYTF
TRBJ1-1 | TRBV6-5 | . | 15 | CASSFGGWRTEPAFF
TRBJ1-1 | TRBV18 | TRBD1 | 16 | CASSRQGAPVNTEAFF
TRBJ2-6 | TRBV7-2 | TRBD2 | 18 | CASSLALAGTSGANVLTF
TRBJ1-2 | TRBV20-1 | . | 10 | CSAPTDGYTF
TRBJ2-7 | TRBV5-1 | TRBD2 | 16 | CASSLDPSGGVYEQYF
TRBJ2-1 | TRBV7-9 | . | 16 | CASSKNRASSYNEQFF
TRBJ1-2 | TRBV19 | . | 15 | CASSPPGPRRDGYTF
TRBJ1-4 | TRBV5-1 | . | 14 | CASSADTTNEKLFF
TRBJ2-3 | TRBV4-3 | . | 14 | CASSQAPLGDTQYF
TRBJ2-3 | TRBV7-9 | TRBD2 | 16 | CASSLRGLAGVDTQYF
TRBJ1-6 | TRBV10-3 | . | 15 | CAIRAGNQGNSPLHF
TRBJ1-2 | TRBV18 | TRBD1 | 15 | CASSLGTGDFYGYTF
TRBJ1-6 | TRBV12-3/TRBV12-4 | . | 13 | CASRSGGSPALHF
TRBJ1-2 | TRBV30 | TRBD1 | 12 | CAWSQGAIGYTF
TRBJ1-1 | TRBV29-1 | . | 10 | CSVDLNEAFF
TRBJ1-2 | TRBV4-1 | . | 15 | CASSQRAGANYGYTF
TRBJ1-4 | TRBV7-9 | . | 13 | CASSFGGNEKLFF
TRBJ2-1 | TRBV4-1 | TRBD2 | 17 | CASSQDIKAGGRNEQFF
TRBJ1-6 | TRBV7-9 | . | 15 | CASSLVAGANSPLHF
TRBJ2-4 | TRBV4-3 | . | 16 | CASSQDPDITGLIQYF
TRBJ1-1 | TRBV19 | TRBD1 | 17 | CASSIPDRGLVNTEAFF
TRBJ1-3 | TRBV18 | . | 15 | CASSPGQSSGNTIYF
TRBJ1-2 | TRBV30 | TRBD1 | 13 | CAGDRGRGYGYTF
TRBJ2-7 | TRBV2 | TRBD1 | 13 | CASRPTGGGEQYF
TRBJ1-2 | TRBV4-1 | . | 15 | CASSPGFLGSAGYTF
TRBJ2-3 | TRBV2 | TRBD2 | 14 | CASSVAGRTDTQYF
TRBJ2-5 | TRBV3-1/TRBV3-2 | TRBD2 | 16 | CASSPGLAGGRETQYF
TRBJ2-3 | TRBV7-6 | TRBD1 | 16 | CASSLAPTGGLDTQYF
TRBJ2-5 | TRBV6-2/TRBV6-3 | . | 17 | CASSYPGGSASQETQYF